Listed here are 29 T cell receptor beta chains from one sample, sequenced in a study of blood T cell repertoires in COVID-19 (dated by TCRdb to the early 2020s). The library was made by the immunoSEQ multiplex PCR assay. TCRdb stores this immuneACCESS table with in-frame sequences only. Part of the clones is absent; in the studies checked, under half of the shortfall reflects unresolved V genes, and no reason is known for the rest. The sample has about 87,000 clones on record, around 75% of them singletons. Around 4.2% of the sample is taken by the ten largest. The sequenced sample was peripheral blood. The receptor set was obtained from a woman between 45 and 65 years old with acute or convalescent COVID-19.

This clone is a singleton in its sample. The chain employs TRBV19 and TRBJ2-2; D possibly corresponds to TRBD1 (5 bases). Germline CDR1 LNHDA, CDR2 SQIVND (reference sequence). This CDR3 is 15 amino acids long. V lost 6 bases and J 6 bases, leaving 17 bases between the germline ends. The CDR3 reads CASRTLQGIAGELFF. The CDR3, as DNA: TGTGCCAGTAGAACCCTGCAGGGAATCGCCGGGGAGCTGTTTTTT.

The gene calls are TRBV11-2 and TRBJ1-2; 7 bases are a match to TRBD1. The CDR3 contains 15 residues. The J segment lost 4 bases and the V segment lost 5 bases, leaving 10 bases of the junction unmatched. Germline CDR1 is SGHAT and CDR2 is FQNNGV. CDR3 sequence reads: CASSIPGQRFYGYTF. CDR3 bases: TGTGCCAGCAGCATCCCGGGACAGCGATTCTATGGCTACACCTTC.

V gene TRBV5-6 combines with J gene TRBJ1-2; TRBD1 matches at 8 bases. V gave up 4 bases and J gave up 4 bases; unmatched junction bases: 3. The CDR3 is made up of 13 amino acids. Germline V lookup: CDR1 SGHDT, CDR2 YYEEEE. CDR3 bases: TGTGCCAGCAGCGGCAGGGGGCTCTATGGCTACACCTTC. This encodes CASSGRGLYGYTF. Together with reference TRBV5-6 and TRBJ1-2, the CDR3 gives the full variable domain: DAGVTQSPTHLIKTRGQQVTLRCSPKSGHDTVSWYQQALGQGPQFIFQYYEEEERQRGNFPDRFSGHQFPNYSSELNVNALLLGDSALYLCASSGRGLYGYTFGSGTRLTVV.

The chain joins TRBV2 to TRBJ1-4, with TRBD1 matching 8 bases. The CDR3 contains 13 residues. The germline CDR1 and CDR2 sequences are SNHLY and FYNNEI. Germline trimming cut 8 bases from V and 8 bases from J; bases unmatched to any gene: 7. The CDR3 is CASGSHRGEKLFF. The CDR3 nucleotides are TGTGCCAGCGGGAGCCACAGGGGGGAAAAACTGTTTTTT.

The J gene is TRBJ1-6, the V gene TRBV2; maybe TRBD1 (5 bases). This CDR3 is 15 amino acids long. From germline, CDR1 is SNHLY and CDR2 FYNNEI. The V end was cut by 5 bases, the J end by 6 bases, with 14 bases between. The CDR3 spells CASSLRGDSNSPLHF. In DNA, the CDR3 is TGTGCCAGCAGTCTAAGGGGTGATAGTAATTCACCCCTCCACTTT.

The table lists this clone with a few counts. This rearrangement joins TRBV5-1 to TRBJ2-7, with D uncertain. The CDR3 consists of 14 residues. CDR1 and CDR2 (germline): SGHRS, YFSETQ. Trimming shortened V by 0 bases and J by 0 bases, and 7 bases separated the two germline ends. The CDR3 is CASSLVDNSYEQYF. CDR3 DNA: TGCGCCAGCAGCTTGGTAGACAACTCCTACGAGCAGTACTTC. Supplemented by reference TRBV5-1 and TRBJ2-7, the full variable domain reads KAGVTQTPRYLIKTRGQQVTLSCSPISGHRSVSWYQQTPGQGLQFLFEYFSETQRNKGNFPGRFSGRQFSNSRSEMNVSTLELGDSALYLCASSLVDNSYEQYFGPGTRLTVT.

V gene TRBV7-2 combines with J gene TRBJ1-6, with D unresolved. Trimming pared 7 bases from V and 8 bases from J, leaving 9 bases between. CDR3 length: 12 residues. Germline loops: CDR1 SGHTA, CDR2 FQGNSA. The CDR3 sequence: CASTKRDSPLHF. As DNA, the CDR3 is TGTGCCAGCACCAAACGGGATTCACCCCTCCACTTT. Complete variable domain (other parts from reference TRBV7-2 and TRBJ1-6): GAGVSQSPSNKVTEKGKDVELRCDPISGHTALYWYRQSLGQGLEFLIYFQGNSAPDKSGLPSDRFSAERTGGSVSTLTIQRTQQEDSAVYLCASTKRDSPLHFGNGTRLTVT.

The genes are TRBV7-3 and TRBJ1-2; D possibly corresponds to TRBD1 (5 bases). Germline V gene data show CDR1 as SGHTA and CDR2 as FQGTGA. With 1 base removed from V and 6 bases from J, the gap between germline ends came to 9 bases. This CDR3 is 13 amino acids long. The CDR3: CASSLRGRDGYTF. The CDR3 DNA is TGTGCCAGCAGCTTAAGAGGCAGGGATGGCTACACCTTC.

This sequence joins TRBV5-1 and TRBJ2-2; 14 nucleotides align to TRBD2. The CDR3 runs 18 residues. Germline trimming cut 4 bases from V and 6 bases from J; bases unmatched to any gene: 11. Germline V CDR1 and CDR2: SGHRS, YFSETQ. In DNA form, the CDR3 reads TGCGCCAGCAGCCTCTGGACTAGCGGGGGGCAGAGGCCCGGGGAGCTGTTTTTT. Amino acid sequence: CASSLWTSGGQRPGELFF.

The CDR3: CASSQGRLANTGELFF. Here the CDR3 DNA reads TGCGCCAGCAGCCAAGGCCGACTAGCGAACACCGGGGAGCTGTTTTTT. V usage is TRBV4-3 and J usage is TRBJ2-2; TRBD2 might be the D (6 bases). The germline gives CDR1 LGHNA, CDR2 YSLEER. The CDR3 runs to 16 residues. V lost 1 base, J lost 0 bases, and 9 bases lay in between.

The genes are TRBV28 and TRBJ1-6, with D uncertain. The CDR3 loop spans 13 amino acids. V dropped 5 bases and J dropped 6 bases, with 8 bases sitting between them. CDR1 is MDHEN, CDR2 SYDVKM, per germline. The CDR3 loop reads CASSKEGNSPLHF. The DNA for the CDR3 is TGTGCCAGCAGTAAAGAGGGTAATTCACCCCTCCACTTT.

The J gene is TRBJ1-4, the V gene TRBV28, with 10 bases matching TRBD1. Per germline, CDR1 MDHEN and CDR2 SYDVKM. The CDR3 contains 15 residues. V gave up 5 bases and J gave up 8 bases; unmatched junction bases: 8. CDR3: CASSLPGTGAEKLFF. Written as DNA, the CDR3 is TGTGCCAGCAGTCTTCCCGGGACAGGGGCCGAAAAACTGTTTTTT.

The rearrangement joins TRBV9 to TRBJ1-3, with D perhaps TRBD1 (5 bases). The germline gives CDR1 SGDLS, CDR2 YYNGEE. V shed 0 bases and J shed 2 bases, with 9 bases lying between them. The CDR3 runs to 15 residues. In nucleotides, the CDR3 is TGTGCCAGCAGCGTAGCAGGGTTCGCTGGAAACACCATATATTTT. Translation gives CASSVAGFAGNTIYF.

V usage is TRBV5-4 and J usage is TRBJ1-1; 12 nucleotides match TRBD1. Germline V lookup: CDR1 SGHNT, CDR2 YYREEE (reference sequence). Trimming cost V 4 bases and J 4 bases; bases outside gene matches: 5. This CDR3 has 15 amino acids. The CDR3 nucleotides are TGTGCCAGCAGCCCTGGGACAGGGGGCTTCACTGAAGCTTTCTTT. Its protein product is CASSPGTGGFTEAFF.

This rearrangement joins TRBV11-3 to TRBJ2-5, with TRBD1 identical over 9 bases. Germline CDR1 reads SGHNT; CDR2 reads YENEEA. The CDR3 covers 17 residues. V was pared by 0 bases and J by 1 base, with 6 bases of the junction left unmatched. The CDR3 here is CASSLETGTGTQETQYF. DNA of the CDR3: TGTGCCAGCAGCTTAGAAACTGGGACAGGGACCCAAGAGACCCAGTACTTC.

In its sample, this clone was seen once. The CDR3 bases are TGTGCCATCGGGGACGGGACTAGCGGGGGGTTCACAGATACGCAGTATTTT. Residues: CAIGDGTSGGFTDTQYF. The chain carries TRBV10-3 and TRBJ2-3, with 15 bases lining up with TRBD2. Germline-derived CDR1 and CDR2 are ENHRY and SYGVKD. The ends lost 8 bases at V and 2 bases at J; junction bases unmatched: 8. The CDR3 consists of 17 residues.

The chain recombines TRBV30 with TRBJ1-1, with D tentatively TRBD1 (6 bases). Per the germline V gene, CDR1 is GTSNPN and CDR2 is SVGIG (reference sequence). This CDR3 spans 17 amino acids. V was shortened by 1 base and J by 5 bases, with 23 bases between the two germline ends. CDR3 sequence (DNA): TGTGCCTGGAGTGGAGTGGGGACAAGCAGGGTAGTAACTGAAGCTTTCTTT. Its protein is CAWSGVGTSRVVTEAFF.

V is TRBV27 and J is TRBJ1-1; D not certain. CDR1 and CDR2 from the germline V gene are MNHEY and SMNVEV (reference sequence). The germline V and J ends were trimmed by 0 bases and 1 base, with 6 bases remaining between them. The CDR3 sequence is 14 residues long. The chain's CDR3 is CASSLSRGNTEAFF. Here the CDR3 DNA reads TGTGCCAGCAGTTTATCGCGAGGGAACACTGAAGCTTTCTTT.

The chain combines TRBV11-2 with TRBJ1-1; possible D gene TRBD1, 5 bases. The CDR3 is 13 amino acids. Germline values: CDR1 SGHAT, CDR2 FQNNGV. V was cut by 10 bases and J by 4 bases, with 16 bases left in between. In DNA, the CDR3 is TGTGCCACCCAGAGCAGGGTGGGCACTGAAGCTTTCTTT. This encodes CATQSRVGTEAFF.

The rearrangement links TRBV5-1 to TRBJ2-1; 8 nucleotides match TRBD1. The CDR3 is made up of 14 amino acids. Trimming at V came to 2 bases and at J to 4 bases, leaving 2 bases not matched to a gene. Germline-derived CDR1 and CDR2 are SGHRS and YFSETQ. Here the CDR3 reads CASSLGQGYNEQFF. In DNA, the CDR3 is TGCGCCAGCAGCTTAGGACAGGGATACAATGAGCAGTTCTTC.

V usage is TRBV3-1 (or the pseudogene TRBV3-2) and J usage is TRBJ1-5; 7 nucleotides agree with TRBD1. Germline-derived CDR1 and CDR2 are LGHDT and YNNKEL (reference sequence). This CDR3 is built from 15 residues. V trimming: 4 bases; J trimming: 5 bases; junction bases outside the gene matches: 8. The CDR3 bases are TGTGCCAGCAGCCTGACAGGGAGAGAAGATCAGCCCCAGCATTTT. This sequence encodes CASSLTGREDQPQHF.

The chain employs TRBV29-1 and TRBJ2-1; 7 bases are a match to TRBD2. From germline, CDR1 is SQVTM and CDR2 ANQGSEA. There are 13 residues in the CDR3. V was clipped by 4 bases and J by 9 bases; unmatched bases: 9. CDR3 sequence (DNA): TGCAGCGTTGGGGCTGGACTAGGAATTGAGCAGTTCTTC. Its translation: CSVGAGLGIEQFF.

This sequence joins TRBV3-1 (or the pseudogene TRBV3-2) and TRBJ2-1; 15 bases align to TRBD2. There are 16 residues in the CDR3. Germline V gene lookup returns CDR1 LGHDT and CDR2 YNNKEL (reference sequence). The junction had 7 bases not matched to a gene; V was cut back by 1 base and J by 12 bases. CDR3 residues: CASSQGTGLAGGRQFF. CDR3 bases: TGTGCCAGCAGCCAAGGTACAGGACTAGCGGGGGGGAGGCAGTTCTTC.

This chain joins TRBV7-2 and TRBJ1-4, with D hard to call. V lost 2 bases, J lost 1 base, and 8 bases lay in between. This CDR3 contains 15 residues. The germline gives CDR1 SGHTA, CDR2 FQGNSA. CDR3 region: CASSLMRETNEKLFF. DNA for the CDR3: TGTGCCAGCAGCTTAATGAGGGAAACTAATGAAAAACTGTTTTTT.

The chain couples TRBV5-1 to TRBJ1-2; TRBD1 might be the D (6 bases). The CDR3 totals 15 residues. In germline, CDR1 is SGHRS, CDR2 YFSETQ. The V end was cut by 0 bases, the J end by 2 bases, with 11 bases between. The CDR3 DNA sequence: TGCGCCAGCAGCTTGGAGTCCAGGGGCAACTATGGCTACACCTTC. Encoded protein: CASSLESRGNYGYTF.

This clone has a single count. V usage is TRBV19 and J usage is TRBJ2-3; weak D call: TRBD2 (7 bases). The CDR3 contains 15 residues. V was shortened by 6 bases and J by 1 base, with 14 bases between the two germline ends. CDR1 and CDR2 (germline): LNHDA, SQIVND (reference sequence). The CDR3 here is CASSLGGAGTDTQYF. The CDR3 DNA reads as TGTGCCAGTAGCTTAGGGGGGGCGGGCACAGATACGCAGTATTTT.

The gene calls are TRBV4-2 and TRBJ1-3; 9 positions agree with TRBD1. This CDR3 is built from 16 residues. Germline V lookup: CDR1 LGHNA, CDR2 YNFKEQ. The J segment lost 5 bases and the V segment lost 5 bases, leaving 10 bases of the junction unmatched. The CDR3 loop reads CASSVQIGQGRNTIYF. In DNA form, the CDR3 reads TGTGCCAGCAGCGTCCAAATAGGACAGGGGAGAAACACCATATATTTT.

The chain recombines TRBV6-5 with TRBJ2-3, with D unclear. V was trimmed by 2 bases and J by 0 bases, leaving 9 bases between them. Germline CDR1 MNHEY, CDR2 SVGAGI. There are 15 residues in the CDR3. The CDR3 spells CASSYDGSSTDTQYF. The CDR3 DNA reads TGTGCCAGCAGTTACGACGGGTCTAGCACAGATACGCAGTATTTT.

This chain links TRBV5-1 with TRBJ2-1; 8 bases align to TRBD1. The CDR3 is made up of 17 amino acids. After removal of 1 base from V and 6 bases from J, the junction contained 12 bases not matched to a gene. Germline assignment: CDR1 SGHRS and CDR2 YFSETQ. The CDR3 region is CASSLLGQGYTGNEQFF. The CDR3 DNA follows: TGCGCCAGCAGCTTGCTAGGACAGGGTTATACGGGCAATGAGCAGTTCTTC.